These T cell receptor beta chains were read from a single sample in a study of CD8 T cells in Susac syndrome. One entry per CDR3 protein, called by TCRdb with MiXCR from the immunoSEQ multiplex PCR reads. The table shows hundreds of thousands of distinct CDR3 sequences, with almost 85% occurring only once. Input material: CD8+ T cells from PBMCs. The receptors were gathered from a human donor with multiple sclerosis. Each CDR3 is given with its conserved first and last residue. Fields, in order: J gene, V gene, clone size, D gene, CDR3 DNA, CDR3 protein. D genes are given only for firm matches. Where a row states a size, it is once, few, many or the class of an expanded clone; other rows omit it.

TRBJ2-7 TRBV9 NA NA TGTGCCAGCAGCGTAATGGCGGGGTCCTCCTACGAGCAGTACTTC CASSVMAGSSYEQYF
TRBJ2-1 TRBV27 NA TRBD2 TGTGCCAGCAGTCCCGCGGTACTAGCGGGAGGGCCCAATGAGCAGTTCTTC CASSPAVLAGGPNEQFF
TRBJ2-7 TRBV20-1 few TRBD1 TGCAGTGCGTCTAACCGGGACAGCTCCTATACCTACGAGCAGTACTTC CSASNRDSSYTYEQYF
TRBJ2-7 TRBV21-1 NA NA TGTGCCAGCCGCCCTTTATACGGGGGACACGAGCAGTACTTC CASRPLYGGHEQYF
TRBJ2-1 TRBV9 NA NA TGTGCCAGCAGTACAGCAGGGATTACCTACAATGAGCAGTTCTTC CASSTAGITYNEQFF
TRBJ2-7 TRBV11-3 NA NA TGTGCCAGCAGCCCAGCCCAGGTGCGTACCTACGAGCAGTACTTC CASSPAQVRTYEQYF
TRBJ1-1 TRBV6-1 NA NA TGTGCCAGCAGTAAAGACCGACCGTCCAACCTTGAAGCTTTCTTT CASSKDRPSNLEAFF
TRBJ1-4 TRBV7-6 NA NA TGTGCCAGCAGCTTAGAGTGGGGGGCAACTAATGAAAAACTGTTTTTT CASSLEWGATNEKLFF
TRBJ2-3 TRBV7-9 NA NA TGTGCCAGCAGCTTACCCCGAGTAAGGGGCGGGAACCAAGATACGCAGTATTTT CASSLPRVRGGNQDTQYF
TRBJ2-7 TRBV3-1 NA NA TGTGCCAGCAGCCAAGATTTGAACAGCCTGGAGCAGTACTTC CASSQDLNSLEQYF
TRBJ2-3 TRBV27 NA TRBD2 TGTGCCAGCAGTTATACTACGGGACTAGCGGGGAGCACAGATACGCAGTATTTT CASSYTTGLAGSTDTQYF
TRBJ2-5 TRBV28 NA NA TGTGCCAGCAGTTTCTACCACGGAGAGACCCAGTACTTC CASSFYHGETQYF
TRBJ2-1 TRBV10-2 NA TRBD2 TGCGCCAGCAGTGAGGCTAGCGGGGACTACAATGAGCAGTTCTTC CASSEASGDYNEQFF
TRBJ1-5 TRBV5-1 once TRBD1 TGCGCCAGCAGCACAGGACAGGGAGGCAATCAGCCCCAGCATTTT CASSTGQGGNQPQHF
TRBJ2-7 TRBV7-9 few NA TGTGCCAGCAGCTTTCGGGCTTACGAGCAGTACTTC CASSFRAYEQYF
TRBJ1-2 TRBV30 NA TRBD1 TGTGCCTGGAGTGTTGTGGGGACAGGGTATGGCTACACCTTC CAWSVVGTGYGYTF
TRBJ2-3 TRBV28 NA TRBD2 TGTGCCAGCAGTTTACAGCGGGAAATGAGCACAGATACGCAGTATTTT CASSLQREMSTDTQYF
TRBJ2-4 TRBV19 NA TRBD1 TGTGCCAGTAGTATCCACCGGGACAGGGGAGCCAAAAACATTCAGTACTTC CASSIHRDRGAKNIQYF
TRBJ2-7 TRBV2 NA TRBD2 TGTGCCAGCAGTGAAATGTCTAGCGGGAGCCCCGAGCAGTACTTC CASSEMSSGSPEQYF
TRBJ2-1 TRBV5-1 NA TRBD2 TGCGCCAGCAGGCTCGCTAGCGGGTTCTCCTACAATGAGCAGTTCTTC CASRLASGFSYNEQFF
TRBJ2-2 TRBV4-3 NA TRBD2 TGCGCCAGCAGCCAAGACGGACTAGCGGGAGTCACCGGGGAGCTGTTTTTT CASSQDGLAGVTGELFF
TRBJ2-1 TRBV19 NA TRBD1 TGTGCCAGTACCACGACAGGGAATCCCTACAATGAGCAGTTCTTC CASTTTGNPYNEQFF
TRBJ2-3 TRBV5-6 few TRBD2 TGTGCCAGCAGCTTACAAGCGGGAGACCTAGATACGCAGTATTTT CASSLQAGDLDTQYF
TRBJ2-2 TRBV3-1 once TRBD2 TGTGCCAGCAGCCAAACTAGCGGGTATACCGGGGAGCTGTTTTTT CASSQTSGYTGELFF
TRBJ2-7 TRBV19 NA TRBD2 TGTGCCAGTAGTCCCTCAGCGGGAGGCTCCTACGAGCAGTACTTC CASSPSAGGSYEQYF
TRBJ2-2 TRBV24-1 few NA TGTGCCACCAGTGATTTTCAGCGTGCGGGGCGTGCCGGGGAGCTGTTTTTT CATSDFQRAGRAGELFF
TRBJ1-2 TRBV11-2 few NA TGTGCCAGCAGCCCTGGGTCCTTCTATGGCTACACCTTC CASSPGSFYGYTF
TRBJ2-1 TRBV27 NA TRBD2 TGTGCCAGCAGTTTGGTAGTAGCGGGAGTTGAGCAGTTCTTC CASSLVVAGVEQFF
TRBJ2-1 TRBV19 NA NA TGTGCCAGTAGTATCTACATAAGGAATGAGCAGTTCTTC CASSIYIRNEQFF
TRBJ2-7 TRBV23-1 NA NA TGCGCCAGCATTTCCTCGGAGGGCAGGGAGTACTACGAGCAGTCCTTC CASISSEGREYYEQSF
TRBJ2-1 TRBV4-3 NA TRBD2 TGCGCCAGCAGCCAAGGAGGGAGGGCCGATACTGAGCAGTTCTTC CASSQGGRADTEQFF
TRBJ1-5 TRBV7-9 NA TRBD1 TGTGCCAGCAGCTTAGAGCAGGGGGCCCTAAGCAATCAGCCCCAGCATTTT CASSLEQGALSNQPQHF
TRBJ2-7 TRBV2 NA NA TGTGCCAGCATTGAAACAGGGTATATCGGCGACGAGCAGTACTTC CASIETGYIGDEQYF
TRBJ2-6 TRBV27 NA NA TGTGCCAGCAGCTACCTTGCCGGGACAGGGGCCAACGTCCTGACTTTC CASSYLAGTGANVLTF
TRBJ2-7 TRBV28 few NA TGTGCCAGCAGTTTGGGTACCATAGCCTACGAGCAGTACTTC CASSLGTIAYEQYF
TRBJ2-7 TRBV7-8 NA TRBD2 TGTGCCAGCAGCTTATACCTCGGGGGGTCGTACGAGCAGTACTTC CASSLYLGGSYEQYF
TRBJ1-3 TRBV30 NA TRBD1 TGTGCCTGGAGCTCAACAGGGGCGGGCACCATATATTTT CAWSSTGAGTIYF
TRBJ2-5 TRBV5-8 NA TRBD2 TGTGCCAGCACGGGGGGGGAGACCCAGTACTTC CASTGGETQYF
TRBJ1-2 TRBV15 NA TRBD1 TGTGCCACCAGCAGAGCGACAGGGGGCAGCTATGGCTACACCTTC CATSRATGGSYGYTF
TRBJ2-1 TRBV7-8 NA TRBD2 TGTGCCAGCAGAACTAGCGGGAGCCTGAGCTCCTACAATGAGCAGTTCTTC CASRTSGSLSSYNEQFF
TRBJ2-7 TRBV27 NA TRBD2 TGTGCCAGCAGTGGGGTCCTAGCGGGAGCCCGGGGAGAGCAGTACTTC CASSGVLAGARGEQYF
TRBJ2-3 TRBV29-1 NA TRBD2 TGCAGCGTTGTTTTGACGGGAGGGTACCTAAATACGCAGTATTTT CSVVLTGGYLNTQYF
TRBJ2-1 TRBV4-3 NA NA TGCGCCAGCAGCCAAGGGATTCTAGCCGAGCAGTTCTTC CASSQGILAEQFF
TRBJ2-7 TRBV27 NA TRBD1 TGTGCCAGCAGGGAGAGACAGGGGATGTACGAGCAGTACTTC CASRERQGMYEQYF
TRBJ1-2 TRBV6-5 NA NA TGTGCCAGCAGTTACTCTGAGGGTCCAAGTGGCTACACCTTC CASSYSEGPSGYTF
TRBJ2-7 TRBV5-4 few NA TGTGCCAGCAGCTCAAGGGAGGGGGGCGAGCAGTACTTC CASSSREGGEQYF
TRBJ2-1 TRBV5-1 NA NA TGCGCCAGCAGTTTTCCCGCTGGAGTCGTCTCCTACAATGAGCAGTTCTTC CASSFPAGVVSYNEQFF
TRBJ2-1 TRBV6-2/TRBV6-3 NA NA TGTGCCAGCAGTTACTCGACCGCAAGCTCCTACAATGAGCAGTTCTTC CASSYSTASSYNEQFF
TRBJ1-2 TRBV20-1 NA TRBD1 TGCAGTGCTAGCTCCAGGGGGAACTATGGCTACACCTTC CSASSRGNYGYTF
TRBJ1-4 TRBV28 NA NA TGTGCCAGCAGGGGTGACAGTGACTTTGCAACTAATGAAAAACTGTTTTTT CASRGDSDFATNEKLFF
TRBJ1-2 TRBV30 NA NA TGTGCCTGGAGCCATAGCCCCGTGGTTGGCTACACCTTC CAWSHSPVVGYTF